The 21 T cell receptor beta chains below come from one sample, sequenced in a study of T cells in Graves' hyperthyroidism and ophthalmopathy. Amplification targeted TCR beta CDR3 regions from RNA transcripts. Primed by the HTBI set, a first-round RT-PCR was run on the TCR CDR3. TCRdb reprocessed the multiplex PCR reads via MiXCR and lists one record per CDR3 protein. The sample yields roughly 200,000 distinct CDR3 sequences, about 17% seen once. Sequenced sample: blood. The receptors derive from a woman in her forties or fifties with Graves' hyperthyroidism.

Ten or more counts support this clonotype. The chain carries TRBV28 and TRBJ2-1; 11 bases agree with TRBD2. CDR3 length equals 19 residues. The germline CDR1 and CDR2 sequences are MDHEN and SYDVKM. With 6 bases clipped from V and 0 bases from J, the junction kept 13 bases outside the gene matches. The CDR3 nucleotides are TGTGCCAGCAGCCGCCTCCGACTAGCGGGGAAGGTCTCCTACAATGAGCAGTTCTTC. It translates to CASSRLRLAGKVSYNEQFF.

This clonotype was counted ten times or more. The chain carries TRBV18 and TRBJ1-1, with D tentatively TRBD1 (6 bases). The V end was cut by 5 bases, the J end by 3 bases, with 10 bases between. Germline values: CDR1 KGHSH, CDR2 LQKENI. The CDR3 totals 13 residues. The CDR3 coding sequence is TGTGCCAGCTCAGGACAGTTTGACACTGAAGCTTTCTTT. As protein: CASSGQFDTEAFF.

The rearrangement links TRBV2 to TRBJ1-1; D gene ambiguous. The CDR3 contains 13 residues. Germline CDR1 SNHLY, CDR2 FYNNEI. V lost 7 bases and J lost 4, with 13 bases in between. CDR3 protein: CASTSGVSTEAFF. The CDR3 DNA reads TGTGCCAGCACCAGCGGGGTAAGCACTGAAGCTTTCTTT.

The chain employs TRBV7-8 and TRBJ2-2; possible D gene TRBD1, 5 bases. Germline V gene sequence: CDR1 SGHVS, CDR2 FQNEAQ. CDR3 length equals 16 residues. V dropped 1 base and J dropped 0 bases, with 9 bases sitting between them. In nucleotides, the CDR3 is TGTGCCAGCAGCTTAGGTTCAGGGTCGAACACCGGGGAGCTGTTTTTT. Translating gives CASSLGSGSNTGELFF.

This chain links TRBV27 with TRBJ2-1; the match to TRBD2 covers 10 bases. The junction had 5 bases not matched to a gene; V was cut back by 5 bases and J by 4 bases. The CDR3 is made up of 15 amino acids. The germline gives CDR1 MNHEY, CDR2 SMNVEV (reference sequence). The chain's CDR3 is CASSPLAGDYNEQFF. The DNA of the CDR3 is TGTGCCAGCAGTCCTCTAGCGGGAGATTACAATGAGCAGTTCTTC.

This clonotype was recorded a few times. CDR3 nucleotides: TGCGCCAGCTCCGAGGGGGGGTTGGAGACCCAGTACTTC. Translated, it gives CASSEGGLETQYF. The genes are TRBV5-1 and TRBJ2-5; weak D call: TRBD2 (7 bases). Germline CDR1 is SGHRS and CDR2 is YFSETQ. This CDR3 is built from 13 residues. V dropped 7 bases and J dropped 5 bases, with 15 bases sitting between them.

The chain has TRBV5-1 and TRBJ1-4; no clear D. The CDR3 loop spans 18 amino acids. The germline V and J ends were trimmed by 4 bases and 8 bases, with 27 bases remaining between them. In germline, CDR1 is SGHRS, CDR2 YFSETQ. The DNA for the CDR3 is TGCGCCAGCAGCCTCTACCCGTTCAGACTTTCGCGCGGGGAAAAACTGTTTTTT. Translating gives CASSLYPFRLSRGEKLFF.

The gene calls are TRBV11-2 and TRBJ2-1; the D call may be TRBD1 or TRBD2 (5 bases each). The germline V gene encodes CDR1 SGHAT and CDR2 FQNNGV. The CDR3 loop spans 14 amino acids. The V end was cut by 5 bases, the J end by 7 bases, with 15 bases between. CDR3 region: CASSGLRWGNEQFF. DNA of the CDR3: TGTGCCAGCAGCGGGCTTAGATGGGGGAATGAGCAGTTCTTC.

In this sample, this clonotype turned up a few times. V is TRBV5-1 and J is TRBJ2-3, with D maybe TRBD2 (5 bases). The CDR3 covers 16 residues. Trimming cost V 4 bases and J 2 bases, with 17 bases left between them. Germline-derived CDR1 and CDR2 are SGHRS and YFSETQ. CDR3 in amino acids: CASSGPLRAFTDTQYF. The CDR3 DNA reads TGCGCCAGCAGCGGGCCTTTGCGGGCATTCACAGATACGCAGTATTTT.

This clonotype was observed many times. The chain employs TRBV2 and TRBJ1-6, with D unresolved. The CDR3 is 16 amino acids. With 10 bases removed from V and 10 bases from J, the gap between germline ends came to 26 bases. Per germline, CDR1 SNHLY and CDR2 FYNNEI. The CDR3 DNA follows: TGTGCCAAAAGTTCGGGAGGCAATCCCTACGGGTCACCCCTCCACTTT. This sequence encodes CAKSSGGNPYGSPLHF.

J is TRBJ1-3 and V is TRBV19; D not resolved. The CDR3 is made up of 13 amino acids. Germline lookup yields CDR1 LNHDA and CDR2 SQIVND (reference sequence). The ends were cut back, 6 bases at V and 5 bases at J, with 11 bases in the middle. The CDR3 region is CASRYDSRNTIYF. The DNA of the CDR3 is TGTGCCAGTAGGTATGATTCCAGAAACACCATATATTTT.

This clonotype was recorded at least ten times. The chain uses TRBV6-1 and TRBJ1-1; D is ambiguous. The V gene's germline CDR1 is MNHNS and CDR2 SASEGT. The CDR3 runs to 15 residues. V was shortened by 5 bases and J by 3 bases, with 16 bases between the two germline ends. DNA of the CDR3: TGTGCCAGCAGTAAGAGCGGAAGGGCGGACACTGAAGCTTTCTTT. The encoded protein is CASSKSGRADTEAFF.

This clonotype was counted between two and nine times. The J gene is TRBJ2-1, the V gene TRBV19; 7 bases match TRBD1. The CDR3 consists of 12 residues. Germline V gene data show CDR1 as LNHDA and CDR2 as SQIVND (reference sequence). V lost 8 bases to trimming and J lost 10 bases; unmatched junction nucleotides: 8. The CDR3, as DNA: TGTGCCAGTGCTCAATCAGGGGGAGAGCAGTTCTTC. It encodes CASAQSGGEQFF.

This clonotype was counted many times. The rearrangement uses TRBV28 and TRBJ2-5, with 10 bases identical to TRBD2. V gave up 3 bases and J gave up 5 bases; unmatched junction bases: 15. Germline V gives CDR1 MDHEN, CDR2 SYDVKM. This CDR3 has 18 residues. For the CDR3, the DNA is TGTGCCAGCAGTTTGAGGATAGCGGGAGGTATTGCATCGGAGACCCAGTACTTC. Translating it yields CASSLRIAGGIASETQYF.

The chain combines TRBV10-1 with TRBJ2-1, with D hard to call. From germline, CDR1 is WNHNN and CDR2 SYGVQD (reference sequence). Trimming took 4 bases from V and 11 from J, leaving 18 bases between them. The CDR3 length is 14 residues. Here the CDR3 reads CASSGLSADKKQFF. The DNA for the CDR3 is TGCGCCAGCAGTGGTCTATCTGCGGATAAAAAGCAGTTCTTC.

The rearrangement links TRBV2 to TRBJ1-4; D gene uncertain. The V gene lost 6 bases and the J gene lost 6 bases, with 8 bases spanning the gap. CDR1 and CDR2 (germline): SNHLY, FYNNEI. This CDR3 spans 12 amino acids. The DNA for the CDR3 is TGTGCCAGCAGCACTTTATATGAAAAACTGTTTTTT. Translated, it gives CASSTLYEKLFF. The full variable domain, its missing parts supplied by reference TRBV2 and TRBJ1-4, is EPEVTQTPSHQVTQMGQEVILRCVPISNHLYFYWYRQILGQKVEFLVSFYNNEISEKSEIFDDQFSVERPDGSNFTLKIRSTKLEDSAMYFCASSTLYEKLFFGSGTQLSVL.

The chain couples TRBV13 to TRBJ1-2; D is possibly TRBD1 (5 bases). With 5 bases removed from V and 5 bases from J, the gap between germline ends came to 18 bases. The CDR3 has 15 amino acids. Germline CDR1 and CDR2: PRHDT and FYEKMQ (reference sequence). CDR3 sequence reads: CASSKRGTGLYGYTF. The CDR3 DNA reads TGTGCCAGCAGCAAAAGAGGGACGGGGCTGTATGGCTACACCTTC.

This chain connects TRBV28 to TRBJ2-7, with D perhaps TRBD2 (5 bases). The CDR3 is 12 amino acids. Germline V CDR1 and CDR2: MDHEN, SYDVKM. The V and J ends lost 5 bases and 1 base respectively, with 6 bases between them. The CDR3 DNA sequence: TGTGCCAGCAGTACTAGATCCTACGAGCAGTACTTC. Its protein product is CASSTRSYEQYF.

The chain carries TRBV28 and TRBJ1-5; D possibly corresponds to TRBD1 (5 bases). V was trimmed by 6 bases and J by 6 bases, leaving 12 bases between them. CDR1 and CDR2 (germline): MDHEN, SYDVKM. CDR3 size: 13 residues. The CDR3 protein is CASRSPGSQPQHF. CDR3 nucleotide sequence: TGTGCCAGCAGATCCCCAGGGAGTCAGCCCCAGCATTTT.

This clonotype has just a few counts. In DNA form, the CDR3 reads TGTGCCAGCAGTTTATCTCTCGAGGGGAGCGGCTACGAGCAGTACTTC. It yields the protein CASSLSLEGSGYEQYF. The chain couples TRBV27 to TRBJ2-7, with D perhaps TRBD1 or TRBD2 (5 bases each). This CDR3 is 16 amino acids long. CDR1 is MNHEY, CDR2 SMNVEV, per germline (reference sequence). Trimming stripped 0 bases from V and 3 bases from J, with 15 bases between.

The chain combines TRBV7-6 with TRBJ1-3, with 7 bases aligning to TRBD1. The CDR3 consists of 15 residues. CDR1 is SGHVS and CDR2 is FNYEAQ in the germline V gene. V lost 1 base to trimming and J lost 4 bases; unmatched junction nucleotides: 4. The CDR3 spells CASSLGTGGGNTIYF. In DNA form, the CDR3 reads TGTGCCAGCAGCTTAGGGACAGGAGGGGGAAACACCATATATTTT.